Each of the 18 T cell receptor beta chains below was sequenced from the same sample in a study of blood T cell repertoires in COVID-19. The table came from immunoSEQ multiplex PCR; TCRdb's copy has only in-frame clones and leaves some out. Of roughly 250,000 clones in the sample, 80% to 85% were seen once. The material sequenced was peripheral blood. The source of these receptors is a woman aged 55-69 years with active or convalescent COVID-19.

The rearrangement uses TRBV7-9 and TRBJ2-1, with 15 bases identical to TRBD2. In germline, CDR1 is SEHNR, CDR2 FQNEAQ (reference sequence). This CDR3 is built from 17 residues. The trim removed 5 bases at V and 8 bases at J, leaving 10 bases unmatched. The CDR3 bases are TGTGCCAGCAGCCCCCCCGGGACTAGCGGGGGGTTCTATGAGCAGTTCTTC. Residues: CASSPPGTSGGFYEQFF.

The chain joins TRBV6-5 to TRBJ2-7; 9 bases are shared with TRBD1. Germline CDR1 and CDR2: MNHEY and SVGAGI. CDR3 length: 14 amino acids. V dropped 6 bases and J dropped 5; count of bases not matched to a gene: 8. The CDR3 DNA reads TGTGCCAGCAGCAAAGGGGGACAGGGCCACGAGCAGTACTTC. Translated: CASSKGGQGHEQYF.

The gene calls are TRBV9 and TRBJ1-1, with D maybe TRBD1 (5 bases). Per germline, CDR1 SGDLS and CDR2 YYNGEE. V was pared by 3 bases and J by 1 base, with 10 bases between. The CDR3 has 14 amino acids. The CDR3 loop reads CASSAGDENTEAFF. The CDR3 coding sequence is TGTGCCAGCAGCGCGGGGGACGAGAACACTGAAGCTTTCTTT. Complete variable domain (other parts from reference TRBV9 and TRBJ1-1): DSGVTQTPKHLITATGQRVTLRCSPRSGDLSVYWYQQSLDQGLQFLIQYYNGEERAKGNILERFSAQQFPDLHSELNLSSLELGDSALYFCASSAGDENTEAFFGQGTRLTVV.

The rearrangement links TRBV7-2 to TRBJ1-6, with D possibly being TRBD1 (5 bases). The germline V and J ends were trimmed by 0 bases and 1 base, with 7 bases remaining between them. This CDR3 spans 16 amino acids. CDR1 and CDR2 from the germline V gene are SGHTA and FQGNSA. For the CDR3, the DNA is TGTGCCAGCAGCTTAGCGGGGACTTCCTATAATTCACCCCTCCACTTT. Amino acid sequence: CASSLAGTSYNSPLHF. Together with reference TRBV7-2 and TRBJ1-6, the CDR3 gives the full variable domain: GAGVSQSPSNKVTEKGKDVELRCDPISGHTALYWYRQSLGQGLEFLIYFQGNSAPDKSGLPSDRFSAERTGGSVSTLTIQRTQQEDSAVYLCASSLAGTSYNSPLHFGNGTRLTVT.

This chain connects TRBV6-2 or TRBV6-3 to TRBJ2-7; TRBD1 matches at 7 bases. Germline CDR1 is MNHEY and CDR2 is SVGEGT. V shed 4 bases, J shed 2 bases, and the junction held 8 bases outside the gene matches. The CDR3 is made up of 15 amino acids. The CDR3 sequence: CASSSQQGSTYEQYF. In DNA form, the CDR3 reads TGTGCCAGCAGTTCCCAACAGGGGAGCACCTACGAGCAGTACTTC.

The chain couples TRBV7-9 to TRBJ2-3; TRBD2 matches 7 bases. Unmatched junction bases numbered 9, after V lost 3 bases and J lost 0 bases. The CDR3 runs 17 residues. CDR1 and CDR2 from the germline V gene are SEHNR and FQNEAQ (reference sequence). Here the CDR3 DNA reads TGTGCCAGCAGCTTCAGCGGGGCGCGACGGAGCACAGATACGCAGTATTTT. Its translation is CASSFSGARRSTDTQYF.

The chain links TRBV6-5 to TRBJ1-1; possibly TRBD1 for D (5 bases). Trimming pared 5 bases from V and 4 bases from J, leaving 11 bases between. This CDR3 spans 13 amino acids. Looked up from germline, CDR1 is MNHEY and CDR2 is SVGAGI. CDR3 sequence (DNA): TGTGCCAGCAGTCCGTACAGGAGCACTGAAGCTTTCTTT. The encoded protein is CASSPYRSTEAFF.

CDR3 amino acids: CASRGTLVNSNYGYTF. In nucleotides, the CDR3 is TGTGCCAGCAGGGGGACACTTGTTAATAGTAACTATGGCTACACCTTC. The chain combines TRBV25-1 with TRBJ1-2, with D possibly being TRBD1 (6 bases). The V gene's germline CDR1 is MGHDK and CDR2 SYGVNS. The V gene lost 6 bases and the J gene lost 1 base, with 18 bases spanning the gap. CDR3 length: 16 amino acids.

V usage is TRBV13 and J usage is TRBJ2-4; 13 bases line up with TRBD2. This CDR3 comprises 21 residues. V shed 5 bases, J shed 6 bases, and the junction held 22 bases outside the gene matches. Germline V lookup: CDR1 PRHDT, CDR2 FYEKMQ (reference sequence). For the CDR3, the DNA is TGTGCCAGCAGCGAAGAAGGGCCGGGACTAGCGGGGCTGTCTTCGAGAAACATTCAGTACTTC. It is translated as CASSEEGPGLAGLSSRNIQYF.

This clone was recorded a few times. This chain's CDR3 is CATSRDRTGGEKLFF. The CDR3 DNA is TGTGCCACCAGCAGAGATAGGACAGGGGGTGAAAAACTGTTTTTT. The rearrangement joins TRBV15 to TRBJ1-4; 10 positions match TRBD1. The germline V gene has CDR1 LNHNV and CDR2 YYDKDF (reference sequence). Losses at the gene ends were 0 bases for V and 7 bases for J; bases not matched to a gene: 2. The CDR3 length is 15 residues.

V is TRBV5-4 and J is TRBJ2-3; 7 bases are shared with TRBD2. The CDR3 covers 16 residues. CDR1 is SGHNT and CDR2 is YYREEE in the germline V gene (reference sequence). The V gene end was trimmed by 4 bases and the J gene end by 2 bases; junction bases not matched to a gene: 10. The CDR3 DNA is TGTGCCAGCAGCCGTGAAAGCGGGGAAACCACAGATACGCAGTATTTT. Protein sequence: CASSRESGETTDTQYF.

This rearrangement joins TRBV7-9 to TRBJ1-2; TRBD1 aligns across 7 bases. The V gene's germline CDR1 is SEHNR and CDR2 FQNEAQ (reference sequence). J was trimmed by 4 bases and V by 1 base; bases with no gene match: 9. This CDR3 has 16 amino acids. CDR3 residues: CASSLGPTGVPYGYTF. The CDR3 DNA follows: TGTGCCAGCAGCTTAGGACCAACAGGGGTTCCCTATGGCTACACCTTC.

The chain is built from TRBV12-5 and TRBJ2-1, with 14 bases that match TRBD2. This CDR3 comprises 16 residues. CDR1 is LGHNT, CDR2 FRNRAP, per germline. V lost 4 bases to trimming and J lost 8 bases; unmatched junction nucleotides: 7. As DNA, the CDR3 is TGTGCTAGTGGTTGGGGACTAGCGGGGGTGGGCGATGAGCAGTTCTTC. This sequence encodes CASGWGLAGVGDEQFF.

The gene calls are TRBV7-6 and TRBJ2-7, with 8 bases lining up with TRBD1. Germline V gene lookup returns CDR1 SGHVS and CDR2 FNYEAQ. The junction had 16 bases not matched to a gene; V was cut back by 4 bases and J by 5 bases. CDR3 size: 17 residues. Written as DNA, the CDR3 is TGTGCCAGCAGCTCCCACCTAAGGACAGGGATTCGCCACGAGCAGTACTTC. Amino acids: CASSSHLRTGIRHEQYF.

This clone was observed a single time. The rearrangement links TRBV21-1 to TRBJ1-2; the table's TRBD1 call for D was not verified on the DNA. TRBV21-1 is termed a pseudogene. The CDR3 runs to 15 residues. The CDR3 coding sequence is TGTGCCAGGATTTGTTGGGGCTCCCGTGGCTATGGCTACACCTTC. Amino acid sequence: CARICWGSRGYGYTF.

The chain uses TRBV7-2 and TRBJ2-5; TRBD2 aligns across 7 bases. The V gene's germline CDR1 is SGHTA and CDR2 FQGNSA. The V gene end was trimmed by 3 bases and the J gene end by 1 base; junction bases not matched to a gene: 17. CDR3 size: 19 residues. Written as DNA, the CDR3 is TGTGCCAGCAGCTTCGCAGGAGGGAGGGGCCAGGGCTTCCAAGAGACCCAGTACTTC. Residues: CASSFAGGRGQGFQETQYF.

The CDR3 nucleotides read TGTGCCAGTAGTATCGGCGTGGACAATGGCTACACCTTC. Its translation is CASSIGVDNGYTF. The chain uses TRBV19 and TRBJ1-2; possible D gene TRBD1, 5 bases. The CDR3 covers 13 residues. V was pared by 3 bases and J by 6 bases, with 11 bases between. Germline values: CDR1 LNHDA, CDR2 SQIVND (reference sequence).

The chain uses TRBV2 and TRBJ1-2; D unresolved. The ends were cut back, 6 bases at V and 2 bases at J, with 10 bases in the middle. Germline V gives CDR1 SNHLY, CDR2 FYNNEI. This CDR3 is built from 13 residues. The CDR3 DNA reads as TGTGCCAGCAGATTTGGAGGGAACTATGGCTACACCTTC. Protein sequence: CASRFGGNYGYTF.